These T cell receptor beta chains were read from a single sample in a study of T cells in localized non-small cell lung cancer. The repertoire was sequenced with immunoSEQ multiplex PCR; TCRdb's copy has only in-frame clones and lacks some. Here the sample spans tens of thousands of clones, about 89% being singletons. Source: peripheral blood, taken before any cancer treatment. These receptor sequences come from a man between 40 and 70 years old with stage I lung adenocarcinoma. Each CDR3 is given with its conserved first and last residue. A D gene is named only where the DNA matches it firmly. Clone size is stated in some rows and not others, as once, few, many or a class when expanded.

V,size,D,J,CDR3,DNA
TRBV30,once,.,TRBJ1-1,CAWSDPRRRGTEAFF,TGTGCCTGGAGCGATCCCCGTCGTCGCGGCACTGAAGCTTTCTTT
TRBV19,.,TRBD1,TRBJ1-5,CASSTGQGNQPQHF,TGTGCCAGTAGTACCGGACAGGGCAATCAGCCCCAGCATTTT
TRBV5-8,.,.,TRBJ2-1,CASTAGLAWRNEQFF,TGTGCCAGCACCGCCGGACTGGCGTGGCGCAATGAGCAGTTCTTC
TRBV7-3,.,.,TRBJ2-5,CASSAEPQETQYF,TGTGCCAGCAGCGCAGAACCGCAAGAGACCCAGTACTTC
TRBV7-9,.,.,TRBJ1-6,CASSLVSSEGSPLHF,TGTGCCAGCAGCTTAGTTTCCAGCGAGGGTTCACCCCTCCACTTT
TRBV6-1,.,TRBD1,TRBJ2-7,CASSRDRVYEQYF,TGTGCCAGCAGTCGGGACAGGGTCTACGAGCAGTACTTC
TRBV13,.,TRBD2,TRBJ2-5,CASSLFLAGVRETQYF,TGTGCCAGCAGCTTATTCCTAGCGGGAGTTCGGGAGACCCAGTACTTC
TRBV16,.,TRBD2,TRBJ2-7,CASSQSSGSYEQYF,TGTGCCAGCAGCCAATCTAGCGGGAGCTACGAGCAGTACTTC
TRBV10-1,once,TRBD1,TRBJ2-7,CATTSNLQGLLFEQYF,TGCGCCACCACATCAAATCTACAGGGGCTCCTTTTTGAGCAGTACTTC
TRBV5-4,.,.,TRBJ2-7,CASSWWGGDEQYF,TGTGCCAGCAGCTGGTGGGGGGGCGACGAGCAGTACTTC
TRBV18,.,TRBD1,TRBJ2-7,CASTQAQGDHEQYF,TGTGCCAGCACCCAGGCACAGGGGGACCACGAGCAGTACTTC
TRBV5-1,.,TRBD1,TRBJ1-2,CASSLTGEGGYGYTF,TGCGCCAGCAGCTTGACAGGGGAAGGGGGCTATGGCTACACCTTC
TRBV5-1,.,TRBD2,TRBJ2-1,CASSLGGSDEQFF,TGCGCCAGCAGCTTGGGCGGGAGTGATGAGCAGTTCTTC
TRBV13,once,TRBD1,TRBJ2-7,CASSATRTGTSYEQYF,TGTGCCAGCAGCGCCACCAGGACAGGGACCTCCTACGAGCAGTACTTC
TRBV2,.,TRBD2,TRBJ2-1,CASSETPGLAGGKQFF,TGTGCCAGCAGTGAAACCCCGGGACTAGCGGGAGGTAAGCAGTTCTTC
TRBV7-6,.,TRBD2,TRBJ2-1,CASSSTTASGRDNNEQFF,TGTGCCAGCAGCTCAACCACGGCTAGCGGGAGAGACAACAATGAGCAGTTCTTC
TRBV7-3,once,TRBD2,TRBJ2-1,CASSLDASGVDEQFF,TGTGCCAGCAGCTTAGATGCTAGCGGGGTCGATGAGCAGTTCTTC
TRBV5-1,.,.,TRBJ2-3,CASSALEGGRTDTQYF,TGCGCCAGCAGCGCTTTGGAGGGGGGCCGGACAGATACGCAGTATTTT
TRBV6-6,.,.,TRBJ2-7,CASSPFRVHEQYF,TGTGCCAGCAGTCCGTTCAGGGTCCACGAGCAGTACTTC
TRBV11-1,.,.,TRBJ1-5,CASSGRDTLYQPQHF,TGTGCCAGCAGCGGCCGGGACACCTTATATCAGCCCCAGCATTTT
TRBV18,.,.,TRBJ1-4,CASSPRGNEKLFF,TGTGCCAGCTCACCCCGCGGCAATGAAAAACTGTTTTTT
TRBV9,.,.,TRBJ2-3,CASSPGEGDTQYF,TGTGCCAGCAGCCCAGGAGAGGGGGATACGCAGTATTTT
TRBV11-2,few,.,TRBJ2-1,CASSLETSGEQFF,TGTGCCAGCAGCTTAGAGACGAGCGGAGAGCAGTTCTTC
TRBV9,once,TRBD1,TRBJ1-2,CASSPGQGRYGYTF,TGTGCCAGCAGCCCAGGACAGGGGCGCTATGGCTACACCTTC
TRBV29-1,.,.,TRBJ2-2,CSVEGPSTGELFF,TGCAGCGTTGAGGGGCCAAGCACCGGGGAGCTGTTTTTT
TRBV7-2,.,TRBD2,TRBJ2-5,CASSLSPGGRETQYF,TGTGCCAGCAGCTTAAGTCCGGGAGGCCGAGAGACCCAGTACTTC
TRBV4-3,medium-sized,TRBD1,TRBJ2-4,CASSAETGGAWGIQYF,TGCGCCAGCAGCGCAGAAACAGGGGGCGCATGGGGCATTCAGTACTTC
TRBV27,.,.,TRBJ2-7,CASRSLAVPYEQYF,TGTGCCAGCAGGTCCCTAGCCGTACCCTACGAGCAGTACTTC
TRBV6-6,.,TRBD1,TRBJ2-7,CASSYSIQGADEQYF,TGTGCCAGCAGTTACTCGATACAGGGGGCGGACGAGCAGTACTTC
TRBV19,.,TRBD1,TRBJ1-1,CASSRTGRTEAFF,TGTGCCAGTAGTAGGACAGGGCGCACTGAAGCTTTCTTT
TRBV6-5,once,TRBD2,TRBJ2-7,CASTRPGRAWEQYF,TGTGCCAGCACCAGACCCGGGAGGGCTTGGGAGCAGTACTTC
TRBV7-3,once,TRBD1,TRBJ2-7,CASSSYRGSEQYF,TGTGCCAGCAGCTCATACAGGGGAAGCGAGCAGTACTTC
TRBV7-2,.,TRBD2,TRBJ2-1,CASSSSSGASYNEQFF,TGTGCCAGCAGCTCCTCTAGCGGGGCTTCCTACAATGAGCAGTTCTTC
TRBV7-2,.,.,TRBJ2-1,CASSLAGGDEQFF,TGTGCCAGCAGCTTAGCCGGCGGGGATGAGCAGTTCTTC
TRBV7-2,.,TRBD2,TRBJ2-5,CASSPELRDYRGTQYF,TGTGCCAGCAGCCCCGAGTTGCGGGACTACCGGGGGACCCAGTACTTC
TRBV5-1,.,.,TRBJ1-2,CASSFQNYNYGYTF,TGCGCCAGCAGCTTTCAGAACTATAACTATGGCTACACCTTC
TRBV4-1,.,.,TRBJ2-4,CASSRGAKNIQYF,TGCGCCAGCAGCCGAGGGGCCAAAAACATTCAGTACTTC
TRBV13,once,.,TRBJ2-3,CASSSFTLGDTQYF,TGTGCCAGCAGCTCCTTTACCCTAGGGGATACGCAGTATTTT
TRBV10-3,.,.,TRBJ2-6,CAISDGVGANVLTF,TGTGCCATCAGTGACGGGGTTGGGGCCAACGTCCTGACTTTC
TRBV27,.,TRBD2,TRBJ2-7,CASSFASGYEQYF,TGTGCCAGCAGTTTCGCTAGCGGCTACGAGCAGTACTTC
TRBV7-9,.,.,TRBJ2-2,CASSPQDSNTGELFF,TGTGCCAGCAGCCCTCAGGACAGCAACACCGGGGAGCTGTTTTTT
TRBV30,.,TRBD1,TRBJ1-1,CAWSPRTGADEAFF,TGTGCCTGGAGTCCGAGGACAGGGGCTGATGAAGCTTTCTTT
TRBV7-2,.,TRBD2,TRBJ2-2,CASSFYQASGRNAGELFF,TGTGCCAGCAGCTTTTACCAAGCTAGCGGGAGGAACGCCGGGGAGCTGTTTTTT
TRBV7-8,.,.,TRBJ2-7,CASSPRFVGTDYEQYF,TGTGCCAGCAGCCCCCGATTTGTCGGGACTGACTACGAGCAGTACTTC
TRBV10-3,once,.,TRBJ2-5,CAISSAAAQETQYF,TGTGCCATCAGCTCGGCCGCCGCACAAGAGACCCAGTACTTC
TRBV4-1,.,.,TRBJ2-1,CASSQERGWNEQFF,TGCGCCAGCAGCCAAGAGCGGGGTTGGAATGAGCAGTTCTTC
TRBV7-9,.,TRBD2,TRBJ2-3,CASSLGLAGVTDTQYF,TGTGCCAGCAGCCTGGGACTAGCGGGAGTCACAGATACGCAGTATTTT
TRBV7-9,.,TRBD1,TRBJ1-2,CASSLLDRLSGYTF,TGTGCCAGCAGCTTATTGGACAGGTTAAGTGGCTACACCTTC
TRBV27,once,.,TRBJ1-5,CASSFVAGDNQPQHF,TGTGCCAGCAGTTTCGTAGCGGGGGACAATCAGCCCCAGCATTTT